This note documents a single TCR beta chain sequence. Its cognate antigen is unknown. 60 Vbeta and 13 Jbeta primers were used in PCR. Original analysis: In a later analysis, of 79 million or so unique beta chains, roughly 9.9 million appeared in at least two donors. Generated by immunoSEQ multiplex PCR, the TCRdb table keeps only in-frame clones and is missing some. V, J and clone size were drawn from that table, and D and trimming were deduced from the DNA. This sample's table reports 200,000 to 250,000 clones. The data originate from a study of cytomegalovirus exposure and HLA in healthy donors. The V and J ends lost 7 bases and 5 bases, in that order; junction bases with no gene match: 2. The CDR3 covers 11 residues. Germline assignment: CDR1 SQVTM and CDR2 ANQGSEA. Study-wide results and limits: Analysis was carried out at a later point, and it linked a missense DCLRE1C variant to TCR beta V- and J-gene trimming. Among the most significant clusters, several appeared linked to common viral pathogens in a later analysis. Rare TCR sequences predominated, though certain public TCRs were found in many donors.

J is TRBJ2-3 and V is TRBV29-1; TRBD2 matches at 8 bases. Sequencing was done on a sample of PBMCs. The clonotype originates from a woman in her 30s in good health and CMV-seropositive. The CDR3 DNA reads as TGCAGCGCGGGGGGGCGAGATACGCAGTATTTT. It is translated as CSAGGRDTQYF.